Presented here are 32 T cell receptor beta chains from one specimen sequenced in a study of CD8 T cells in ankylosing spondylitis. One entry per CDR3 protein, called by TCRdb with MiXCR from the 5' RACE reads. The profile covers more than 100,000 distinct CDR3 sequences, with approximately 10% appearing a single time and over 4% taken by the ten largest. Source material: blood, either unsorted or a sorted T cell fraction (not recorded which). These receptors were obtained from a female donor with ankylosing spondylitis or in good health (not recorded which).

As regards this clonotype: The junction departs from germline at one end; a sequencing error may be responsible. CDR3 region: CAVSVTGNTEAFF. CDR3 nucleotide sequence: TGTGCCGTCAGTGTTACGGGGAACACTGAAGCGTTCTTT. The genes are TRBV10-3 and TRBJ1-1; D gene ambiguous. CDR1 is ENHRY, CDR2 SYGVKD, per germline. There are 13 residues in the CDR3.

This clonotype was recorded at least ten times. This chain joins TRBV28 and TRBJ2-3; 7 positions agree with TRBD1. CDR1 is MDHEN and CDR2 is SYDVKM in the germline V gene. The length of the CDR3 is 14 residues. V lost 7 bases to trimming and J lost 2 bases; unmatched junction nucleotides: 6. This CDR3 reads CASTTGSLTDTQYF. In nucleotides, the CDR3 is TGTGCCAGCACGACAGGGAGCCTCACAGATACGCAGTATTTT.

This clonotype was seen only a few times. The J gene is TRBJ2-3, the V gene TRBV5-1, with D perhaps matching TRBD2 (6 bases). This CDR3 region has 13 residues. Germline CDR1 is SGHRS and CDR2 is YFSETQ. The germline V and J ends were trimmed by 6 bases and 3 bases, with 11 bases remaining between them. The CDR3 sequence is CASTAGGTDTQYF. The CDR3 region has the DNA TGCGCCAGCACCGCCGGGGGTACAGATACGCAGTATTTT.

As to this clonotype: Given a much more abundant clone one base away, this may be a read error. This sequence joins TRBV6-5 and TRBJ2-3; D unresolved. With 2 bases removed from V and 5 bases from J, the gap between germline ends came to 8 bases. The CDR3 is 13 amino acids. CDR1 and CDR2 from the germline V gene are MNHEY and SVGAGI. The CDR3 coding sequence is TGTGCCAGCAGTTACGCGACGCAAGATACGCAGTATTTT. Encoded protein: CASSYATQDTQYF.

This clonotype appeared many times. The chain recombines TRBV19 with TRBJ2-3, with 8 bases aligning to TRBD2. V gave up 3 bases and J gave up 1 base; unmatched junction bases: 6. This CDR3 contains 16 residues. Per germline, CDR1 LNHDA and CDR2 SQIVND (reference sequence). The CDR3 sequence is CASSMSPAGGTDTQYF. The CDR3 DNA reads as TGTGCCAGTAGTATGAGCCCAGCGGGGGGCACAGATACGCAGTATTTT.

This chain links TRBV7-9 with TRBJ1-5; no reliable D call. V lost 1 base and J 1 base, leaving 14 bases between the germline ends. CDR1 is SEHNR and CDR2 is FQNEAQ in the germline V gene (reference sequence). CDR3 length: 17 residues. The CDR3 nucleotides read TGTGCCAGCAGCTTAGGGTATTACGCCGGGAGCAATCAGCCCCAGCATTTT. Its protein is CASSLGYYAGSNQPQHF.

This clonotype was picked up a small number of times. The chain joins TRBV6-1 to TRBJ2-2; 12 positions agree with TRBD2. The V segment lost 7 bases and the J segment 4 bases; nucleotides outside the gene matches: 4. CDR1 is MNHNS and CDR2 is SASEGT in the germline V gene. CDR3 length: 15 residues. CDR3 DNA sequence: TGTGCCAGCATTGGACTAGCGGGAACCACCGGGGAGCTGTTTTTT. Its protein is CASIGLAGTTGELFF.

The genes are TRBV28 and TRBJ1-4; D perhaps matches TRBD1 (6 bases). Trimming took 2 bases from V and 7 from J, leaving 11 bases between them. Germline V gene sequence: CDR1 MDHEN, CDR2 SYDVKM. The CDR3 contains 14 residues. CDR3: CASSLGGRVEKLFF. The CDR3 DNA reads TGTGCCAGCAGTTTAGGGGGCAGGGTTGAAAAACTGTTTTTT.

Here the CDR3 reads CASSIRTSGSYNEQFF. CDR3 DNA sequence: TGTGCCAGTAGTATCCGGACTAGCGGCTCCTACAATGAGCAGTTCTTC. The rearrangement joins TRBV19 to TRBJ2-1; 10 bases align to TRBD2. Germline CDR1 reads LNHDA; CDR2 reads SQIVND (reference sequence). V lost 3 bases, J lost 0 bases, and 2 bases stayed unmatched. The CDR3 loop spans 16 amino acids.

This clonotype was recorded at least ten times. This chain joins TRBV9 and TRBJ1-5; TRBD1 might be the D (6 bases). The V and J ends lost 0 bases and 4 bases respectively, with 8 bases between them. CDR1 is SGDLS and CDR2 is YYNGEE in the germline V gene. This CDR3 spans 14 amino acids. The CDR3 DNA reads TGTGCCAGCAGCGTAGGAGGGGGAAATCAGCCCCAGCATTTT. It translates to CASSVGGGNQPQHF.

The J gene is TRBJ2-2, the V gene TRBV12-3 or TRBV12-4, with 7 bases matching TRBD2. This CDR3 is built from 15 residues. V lost 8 bases and J lost 7; bases outside the gene matches: 13. This chain's CDR3 is CASGGSGSILGELFF. Here the CDR3 DNA reads TGTGCCAGCGGTGGTAGCGGGTCTATTCTCGGGGAGCTGTTTTTT.

This clonotype was picked up many times. This chain links TRBV12-3 or TRBV12-4 with TRBJ1-2; D is uncertain. The ends were cut back, 7 bases at V and 3 bases at J, with 15 bases in the middle. The length of the CDR3 is 14 residues. The CDR3 sequence: CASTFRGFDYGYTF. In nucleotides, the CDR3 is TGTGCCAGCACTTTCCGGGGTTTTGACTATGGCTACACCTTC.

This clonotype occurred many times. This sequence joins TRBV6-2 or TRBV6-3 and TRBJ1-2, with D possibly matching TRBD1 (6 bases). Germline-derived CDR1 and CDR2 are MNHEY and SVGEGT. CDR3 size: 11 residues. Trimming pared 6 bases from V and 7 bases from J, leaving 9 bases between. The CDR3 DNA reads as TGTGCCAGCAGCTACAGGGTTGGCTACACCTTC. Protein sequence: CASSYRVGYTF.

This clonotype was counted at least ten times. The V gene is TRBV7-2, the J gene TRBJ2-1; 10 bases agree with TRBD2. Germline-derived CDR1 and CDR2 are SGHTA and FQGNSA. This CDR3 is built from 16 residues. Trimming at V came to 0 bases and at J to 3 bases, leaving 2 bases not matched to a gene. The CDR3 sequence: CASSLAASGGYNEQFF. The CDR3 DNA reads TGTGCCAGCAGCTTAGCGGCTAGCGGGGGCTACAATGAGCAGTTCTTC.

This clonotype has at least ten counts. The rearrangement uses TRBV4-1 and TRBJ2-7, with 9 bases identical to TRBD1. Germline V gives CDR1 MGHRA, CDR2 YSYEKL. The CDR3 is 14 amino acids. The ends lost 4 bases at V and 6 bases at J; junction bases unmatched: 7. DNA for the CDR3: TGCGCCAGCAGCCTCTCGACAGGGGGGAGCGAGCAGTACTTC. This translates into CASSLSTGGSEQYF.

The sample holds many counts of this clonotype. This chain links TRBV12-3 or TRBV12-4 with TRBJ1-6; unclear D gene. The CDR3 consists of 12 residues. With 5 bases removed from V and 10 bases from J, the gap between germline ends came to 9 bases. The CDR3 coding sequence is TGTGCCAGCAGTCCCCCTTTCTCACCCCTCCACTTT. It is translated as CASSPPFSPLHF.

In this sample, this clonotype turned up many times. This chain joins TRBV19 and TRBJ2-5; D is possibly TRBD1 (5 bases). The CDR3 spans 14 residues. V was trimmed by 1 base and J by 5 bases, leaving 11 bases between them. CDR1 and CDR2 from the germline V gene are LNHDA and SQIVND (reference sequence). For the CDR3, the DNA is TGTGCCAGTAGTATAGGAACAGGACGGGAGACCCAGTACTTC. Protein: CASSIGTGRETQYF.

Ten or more counts support this clonotype. This chain uses TRBV7-9 with TRBJ1-1; D remains ambiguous. The germline CDR1 and CDR2 sequences are SEHNR and FQNEAQ (reference sequence). The CDR3 has 13 amino acids. The V end lost 2 bases, the J end lost 6 bases, and 10 bases lay between the germline ends. CDR3 amino acids: CASSLNTLPEAFF. In DNA form, the CDR3 reads TGTGCCAGCAGCTTAAACACCCTGCCTGAAGCTTTCTTT.

This chain connects TRBV3-1 to TRBJ1-6; D is uncertain. V was cut by 0 bases and J by 8 bases, with 11 bases left in between. The CDR3 extends over 15 amino acids. Germline lookup yields CDR1 LGHDT and CDR2 YNNKEL (reference sequence). CDR3 sequence (DNA): TGTGCCAGCAGCCAAGAGACCATCTCTCATTCACCCCTCCACTTT. This codes for CASSQETISHSPLHF.

This clonotype appeared many times. The chain recombines TRBV7-3 with TRBJ2-5; 13 bases map to TRBD2. CDR3 length: 17 residues. Germline CDR1 and CDR2: SGHTA and FQGTGA. V was clipped by 1 base and J by 6 bases; unmatched bases: 8. CDR3 sequence: CASSLNSGTSGIQTQYF. As DNA, the CDR3 is TGTGCCAGCAGCTTAAATTCTGGGACTAGCGGGATACAGACCCAGTACTTC. The variable domain in full, completed from reference TRBV7-3 and TRBJ2-5, reads GAGVSQTPSNKVTEKGKYVELRCDPISGHTALYWYRQSLGQGPEFLIYFQGTGAADDSGLPNDRFFAVRPEGSVSTLKIQRTERGDSAVYLCASSLNSGTSGIQTQYFGPGTRLLVL.

This clonotype was counted at least ten times. This rearrangement joins TRBV7-2 to TRBJ1-2; the D gene is possibly TRBD1 (6 bases). V was clipped by 2 bases and J by 3 bases, with 13 bases between them. The CDR3 runs to 15 residues. Per germline, CDR1 SGHTA and CDR2 FQGNSA. As DNA, the CDR3 is TGTGCCAGCAGCTTAAGGGGGGTTTCGGACTATGGCTACACCTTC. Amino acid sequence: CASSLRGVSDYGYTF.

J is TRBJ2-2 and V is TRBV7-3; TRBD1 aligns across 8 bases. Trimming cost V 5 bases and J 4 bases; bases outside gene matches: 9. The CDR3 consists of 16 residues. Germline loops: CDR1 SGHTA, CDR2 FQGTGA. CDR3 nucleotide sequence: TGTGCCAGCAGCCCGCAGGGGGCGCGGGGCACCGGGGAGCTGTTTTTT. It specifies CASSPQGARGTGELFF.

This clonotype was seen at least ten times. DNA of the CDR3: TGCAGTGCGACAGGGGACGGCTACGAGCAGTACTTC. Translation gives CSATGDGYEQYF. The chain couples TRBV20-1 to TRBJ2-7; TRBD1 agrees at 8 bases. Germline V gene lookup returns CDR1 DFQATT and CDR2 SNEGSKA (reference sequence). V was pared by 6 bases and J by 3 bases, with 4 bases of the junction left unmatched. This CDR3 is 12 amino acids long.

This clonotype was recorded many times. V usage is TRBV5-1 and J usage is TRBJ1-3, with a weak D call TRBD1 (6 bases). The germline CDR1 and CDR2 sequences are SGHRS and YFSETQ. The CDR3 spans 15 residues. V was trimmed by 0 bases and J by 2 bases, leaving 9 bases between them. The CDR3 DNA follows: TGCGCCAGCAGCTTGGCCGGACAGACTGGAAACACCATATATTTT. This codes for CASSLAGQTGNTIYF.

As regards this clonotype: Since a much larger clone is just one base distant, this may be a read error. The chain joins TRBV29-1 to TRBJ1-2; 7 bases agree with TRBD1. The CDR3 covers 12 residues. V lost 6 bases, J lost 10 bases, and 11 bases stayed unmatched. The germline V gene has CDR1 SQVTM and CDR2 ANQGSEA. CDR3 sequence (DNA): TGCAGCGTCGGTGGAGGGGGCGATGACTACACCTTC. It encodes CSVGGGGDDYTF.

The V call is TRBV20-1, the J call TRBJ2-4; D might be TRBD1 (5 bases). V was clipped by 1 base and J by 8 bases, with 15 bases between them. The V gene's germline CDR1 is DFQATT and CDR2 SNEGSKA (reference sequence). This CDR3 spans 14 amino acids. CDR3 amino acids: CSARVSGRDDIQYF. The CDR3 nucleotides read TGCAGTGCTAGAGTATCGGGCAGGGATGACATTCAGTACTTC.

This clonotype was recorded at least ten times. The J gene is TRBJ2-2, the V gene TRBV12-3 or TRBV12-4; TRBD2 matches at 11 bases. V trimming: 6 bases; J trimming: 4 bases; junction bases outside the gene matches: 10. The CDR3 has 17 amino acids. Written as DNA, the CDR3 is TGTGCCAGCAGCCCCCGGACTAGCGGGTCCTTCACCGGGGAGCTGTTTTTT. As protein: CASSPRTSGSFTGELFF.

The genes are TRBV2 and TRBJ2-1, with D perhaps matching TRBD1 (6 bases). The germline V gene encodes CDR1 SNHLY and CDR2 FYNNEI. V was trimmed by 3 bases and J by 8 bases, leaving 17 bases between them. The CDR3 extends over 15 amino acids. The CDR3 loop reads CASSDYRALSDEQFF. CDR3 nucleotides: TGTGCCAGCAGTGATTACAGGGCCCTGAGCGATGAGCAGTTCTTC.

The chain couples TRBV11-2 to TRBJ2-1; TRBD2 is a possible D gene (5 bases). CDR3 length equals 14 residues. Between the trimmed V and J ends, which lost 1 base and 12 bases, there was a span of 16 bases. Germline-derived CDR1 and CDR2 are SGHAT and FQNNGV. The CDR3 loop is CASSLGNLPGWQFF. The DNA for the CDR3 is TGTGCCAGCAGCTTAGGTAATCTGCCGGGGTGGCAGTTCTTC.

The V call is TRBV7-8, the J call TRBJ2-7; TRBD1 matches 7 bases. With 2 bases clipped from V and 0 bases from J, the junction kept 10 bases outside the gene matches. The length of the CDR3 is 17 residues. Germline CDR1 and CDR2: SGHVS and FQNEAQ. The CDR3 coding sequence is TGTGCCAGCAGCTTACCCTCCGGGACAGTTAGCTCCTACGAGCAGTACTTC. It translates to CASSLPSGTVSSYEQYF.

With regard to this clonotype: This may be a read error: a much more frequent sequence differs by one nucleotide. The chain has TRBV2 and TRBJ1-2; no clear D. The CDR3 runs 13 residues. From germline, CDR1 is SNHLY and CDR2 FYNNEI. CDR3 nucleotides: TGTACCAGCGCCCCAGACCTTAACTATGGCTACACCTTC. Its protein is CTSAPDLNYGYTF.

In this sample, this clonotype turned up many times. The chain has TRBV5-1 and TRBJ1-6; D call uncertain. Germline V gives CDR1 SGHRS, CDR2 YFSETQ. There are 14 residues in the CDR3. V lost 0 bases and J lost 8, with 9 bases in between. CDR3 residues: CASSLGQVDSPLHF. The CDR3 DNA follows: TGCGCCAGCAGCTTGGGTCAGGTTGATTCACCCCTCCACTTT.